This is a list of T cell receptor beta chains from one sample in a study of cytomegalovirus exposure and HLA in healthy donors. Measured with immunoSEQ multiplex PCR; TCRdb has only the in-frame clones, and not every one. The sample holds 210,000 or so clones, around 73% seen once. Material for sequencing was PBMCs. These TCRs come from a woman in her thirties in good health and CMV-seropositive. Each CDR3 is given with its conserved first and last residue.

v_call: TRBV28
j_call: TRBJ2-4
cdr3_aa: CASGPGGVRNIQYF

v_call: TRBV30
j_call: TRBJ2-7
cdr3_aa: CATLLSGTFDEQYF

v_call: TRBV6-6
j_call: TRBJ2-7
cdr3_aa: CASSYFGAGKTYEQYF

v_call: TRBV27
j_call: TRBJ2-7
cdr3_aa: CASSRTIFYEQYF

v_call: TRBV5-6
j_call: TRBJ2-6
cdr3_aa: CASSLGTASGANVLTF

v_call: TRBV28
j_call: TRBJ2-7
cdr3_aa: CASSLTDTSASGRNEQYF

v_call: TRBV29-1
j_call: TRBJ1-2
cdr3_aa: CSHPDSYGYTF

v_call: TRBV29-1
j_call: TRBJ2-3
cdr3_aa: CSVGRGVADTQYF

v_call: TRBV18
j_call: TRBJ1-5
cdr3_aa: CASSQALNQPQHF

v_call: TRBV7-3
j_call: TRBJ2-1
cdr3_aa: CASSLGGTYNEQFF

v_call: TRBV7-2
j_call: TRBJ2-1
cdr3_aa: CASSWIAGGLDCNEQFF

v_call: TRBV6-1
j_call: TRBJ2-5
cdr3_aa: CASSPSGGHETQYF

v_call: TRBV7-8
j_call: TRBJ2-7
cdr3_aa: CASSPLGQYHEQYF

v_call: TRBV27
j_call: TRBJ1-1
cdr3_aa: CASSFNGWTEAFF

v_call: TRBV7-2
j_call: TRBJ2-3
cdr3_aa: CASSPRSPTGGGGRDTQYF

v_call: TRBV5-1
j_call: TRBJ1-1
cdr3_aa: CASFSTGKNTEAFF

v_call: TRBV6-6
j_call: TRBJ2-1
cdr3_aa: CASMEGGLEQFF

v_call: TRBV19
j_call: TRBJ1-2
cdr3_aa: CASMGRQGSGYTF

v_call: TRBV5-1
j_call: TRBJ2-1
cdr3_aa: CASSPGLAGMGNEQFF

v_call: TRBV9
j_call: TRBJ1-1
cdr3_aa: CASSSRPNQGGAFF

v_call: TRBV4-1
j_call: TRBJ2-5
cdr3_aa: CASSLAGGGRETQYF

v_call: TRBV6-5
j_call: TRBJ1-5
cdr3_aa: CASSYSRGDNQPQHF

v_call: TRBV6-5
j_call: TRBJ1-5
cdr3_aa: CASSPPGNQPQHF

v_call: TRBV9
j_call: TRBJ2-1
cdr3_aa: CASSVGTGKNEQFF

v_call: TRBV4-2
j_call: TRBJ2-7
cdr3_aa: CASSQRLAGASEQYF

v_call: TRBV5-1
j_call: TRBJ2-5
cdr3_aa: CASSLAAMGQGAQYF

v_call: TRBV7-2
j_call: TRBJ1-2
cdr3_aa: CASSPRYGLNGYTF

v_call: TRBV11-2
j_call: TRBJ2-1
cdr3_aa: CASTSLVPYNEQFF